The T cell receptor (beta chain) under discussion was sequenced for a study of blood T cell repertoires in COVID-19. At the level of the study: Samples taken during acute and convalescent COVID-19 were collected in the United States, Italy and Spain. The analysed material was cDNA or gDNA that came from T cells, B-cell-depleted T cells, or PBMCs.

Methods used by the authors: Using reference gene primer amplification, nucleated cell counts were estimated. Sequencing used immunoSEQ multiplex PCR; TCRdb keeps in-frame clones, though not all of them. That table supplies the V and J calls and clone size; D and trimming were determined from the DNA. Seen here are 200,000 to 300,000 clones, nearly 85% observed once, and the top ten hold 5.5%. Looked up from germline, CDR1 is SGHRS and CDR2 is YFSETQ. This CDR3 contains 15 residues. V lost 3 bases, J lost 3 bases, and 7 bases stayed unmatched. V and J are TRBV5-1 and TRBJ1-2; 8 nucleotides align to TRBD1. Sample: peripheral blood. The TCR originated in a human donor in a cohort sampled during active COVID-19. The CDR3 is CASSYSGGADYGYTF. CDR3 DNA: TGCGCCAGCAGCTATTCAGGGGGCGCAGACTATGGCTACACCTTC.